The rows below give T cell receptor beta chains drawn from one sample of a study of shared clonotypes between healthy human individuals. TCRdb keeps only in-frame clones here, not all; method: immunoSEQ multiplex PCR. The repertoire has roughly 2.1 million clones, just over 90% of them found once; the top ten carry about 1.5%. Sequencing was done on a sample of naive CD8+ T cells from PBMCs. The receptors stem from a man aged 18 to 35 in good health. Some clones in this sample may be carry-over from other donors' samples. The CDR3 runs from the conserved cysteine through the conserved F or W. D genes are given only for firm matches. Clone size appears in some rows only: once, few, many, or a class for an expanded clone.

size | J | D | V | CDR3 | DNA
NA | TRBJ2-7 | TRBD1 | TRBV7-2 | CASSFPAGGYEQYF | TGTGCCAGCAGCTTCCCGGCAGGGGGCTACGAGCAGTACTTC
NA | TRBJ1-1 | TRBD1 | TRBV19 | CASIDRTGGDTEAFF | TGTGCCAGTATAGATCGGACAGGGGGCGACACTGAAGCTTTCTTT
once | TRBJ1-5 | NA | TRBV7-2 | CASSAWAEGNQPQHF | TGTGCCAGCAGCGCCTGGGCCGAGGGCAATCAGCCCCAGCATTTT
NA | TRBJ2-1 | NA | TRBV9 | CASSPMQLSYNEQFF | TGTGCCAGCAGCCCCATGCAACTTTCCTACAATGAGCAGTTCTTC
NA | TRBJ1-5 | NA | TRBV19 | CASSPYRGGRYQPQHF | TGTGCCAGTAGTCCGTATCGCGGCGGACGATATCAGCCCCAGCATTTT
NA | TRBJ1-1 | TRBD1 | TRBV5-1 | CASSLSWDSANTEAFF | TGCGCCAGCAGCTTAAGTTGGGACAGCGCGAACACTGAAGCTTTCTTT
few | TRBJ1-2 | NA | TRBV18 | CASSPTQNWGYTF | TGTGCCAGCTCACCAACCCAGAATTGGGGCTACACCTTC
once | TRBJ2-7 | TRBD2 | TRBV7-8 | CASSLEAGETYEQYF | TGTGCCAGCAGCTTAGAAGCGGGAGAAACTTACGAGCAGTACTTC
NA | TRBJ2-3 | TRBD2 | TRBV4-3 | CASSQDTSGRAGYTDTQYF | TGCGCCAGCAGCCAAGATACTAGCGGGAGGGCCGGGTATACAGATACGCAGTATTTT
NA | TRBJ2-1 | NA | TRBV6-1 | CASSGGTLYNEQFF | TGTGCCAGCAGTGGGGGGACCCTCTACAATGAGCAGTTCTTC
NA | TRBJ1-1 | TRBD1 | TRBV7-6 | CASSLAGGRVATEAFF | TGTGCCAGCAGCTTAGCAGGGGGCAGGGTTGCCACTGAAGCTTTCTTT
few | TRBJ2-7 | NA | TRBV19 | CASGRGAAYEQYF | TGTGCCAGTGGCAGGGGCGCCGCCTACGAGCAGTACTTC
NA | TRBJ2-1 | TRBD2 | TRBV28 | CASSSPGLAYEQFF | TGTGCCAGCAGTTCTCCGGGACTAGCCTATGAGCAGTTCTTC
NA | TRBJ1-2 | NA | TRBV28 | CASSLTTTAQYGYTF | TGTGCCAGCAGTTTAACCACGACAGCCCAGTATGGCTACACCTTC
NA | TRBJ1-2 | NA | TRBV6-5 | CASSFTGSNYGYTF | TGTGCCAGCAGTTTTACTGGGTCTAACTATGGCTACACCTTC
NA | TRBJ2-1 | NA | TRBV11-2 | CASSLRLAVPYNEQFF | TGTGCCAGCAGCTTAAGGCTAGCAGTTCCCTACAATGAGCAGTTCTTC
NA | TRBJ1-2 | TRBD1 | TRBV28 | CASSLTWTGGYGYTF | TGTGCCAGCAGTTTAACCTGGACAGGGGGATATGGCTACACCTTC
NA | TRBJ2-1 | TRBD2 | TRBV6-1 | CASSPLAGGLNEQFF | TGTGCCAGCAGTCCCCTAGCGGGAGGGCTCAATGAGCAGTTCTTC
NA | TRBJ2-7 | NA | TRBV28 | CASSYRGRGDEQYF | TGTGCCAGCAGTTACAGGGGTCGGGGGGACGAGCAGTACTTC
NA | TRBJ2-7 | TRBD2 | TRBV4-1 | CASSAQLAGGTYEQYF | TGCGCCAGCAGCGCCCAACTAGCGGGAGGGACCTACGAGCAGTACTTC
once | TRBJ2-1 | NA | TRBV30 | CAWSVKGTYNEQFF | TGTGCCTGGAGTGTAAAAGGGACCTACAATGAGCAGTTCTTC
NA | TRBJ2-7 | TRBD2 | TRBV28 | CASSGFRGGFYEQYF | TGTGCCAGCAGTGGATTTCGGGGGGGGTTCTACGAGCAGTACTTC
once | TRBJ1-3 | NA | TRBV9 | CASSASSIRSGNTIYF | TGTGCCAGCAGCGCAAGTTCTATTAGATCGGGAAACACCATATATTTT
NA | TRBJ1-1 | NA | TRBV28 | CASSLAETLRTEAFF | TGTGCCAGCAGTTTGGCGGAGACTCTGCGGACTGAAGCTTTCTTT
NA | TRBJ2-1 | NA | TRBV9 | CASSVQPNEQFF | TGTGCCAGCAGCGTCCAGCCAAATGAGCAGTTCTTC
once | TRBJ2-7 | NA | TRBV14 | CASSLWTVGEQYF | TGTGCCAGCAGCCTGTGGACGGTCGGCGAGCAGTACTTC
NA | TRBJ1-1 | NA | TRBV29-1 | CSSSGTEAFF | TGCAGCTCAAGCGGCACTGAAGCTTTCTTT
NA | TRBJ1-5 | NA | TRBV19 | CASSMGQENQPQHF | TGTGCCAGTAGTATGGGTCAGGAGAATCAGCCCCAGCATTTT
NA | TRBJ2-7 | NA | TRBV19 | CASSLTGSSEEQYF | TGTGCCAGTAGTCTGACAGGATCCTCGGAGGAGCAGTACTTC
NA | TRBJ1-2 | TRBD1 | TRBV5-1 | CASSLAGTGGFSGGYTF | TGCGCCAGCAGCTTGGCCGGGACAGGGGGCTTTAGTGGTGGCTACACCTTC
NA | TRBJ2-2 | NA | TRBV30 | CAWKGITGELFF | TGTGCCTGGAAAGGGATTACCGGGGAGCTGTTTTTT
NA | TRBJ2-7 | TRBD1 | TRBV4-1 | CASSQDWGYYGTGESYEQYF | TGCGCCAGCAGCCAAGATTGGGGGTATTATGGGACAGGGGAATCCTACGAGCAGTACTTC
NA | TRBJ2-7 | NA | TRBV9 | CASSPHPQEDLSYEQYF | TGTGCCAGCAGCCCCCACCCCCAAGAAGACCTCTCCTACGAGCAGTACTTC
NA | TRBJ2-6 | NA | TRBV9 | CASSVPLGSGANVLTF | TGTGCCAGCAGCGTACCTCTTGGCTCTGGGGCCAACGTCCTGACTTTC
NA | TRBJ2-7 | TRBD2 | TRBV10-3 | CAINPTSGRRYEQYF | TGTGCCATCAACCCAACTAGCGGGAGGCGTTACGAGCAGTACTTC
NA | TRBJ2-7 | NA | TRBV5-6 | CASSLSIAGRYEQYF | TGTGCCAGCAGCTTGTCAATTGCGGGGCGATACGAGCAGTACTTC
NA | TRBJ2-7 | NA | TRBV13 | CASSLGLRGEQYF | TGTGCCAGCAGCTTAGGCCTTAGGGGTGAGCAGTACTTC
NA | TRBJ1-3 | TRBD1 | TRBV28 | CASSFTRGPGNTIYF | TGTGCCAGCAGTTTTACCAGGGGGCCTGGAAACACCATATATTTT
NA | TRBJ2-3 | TRBD1 | TRBV9 | CASSGPGQLDVDTQYF | TGTGCCAGCAGCGGGCCGGGACAGCTGGACGTGGATACGCAGTATTTT
NA | TRBJ2-3 | NA | TRBV29-1 | CSVVVGMADTQYF | TGCAGCGTTGTGGTAGGAATGGCAGATACGCAGTATTTT
NA | TRBJ2-7 | NA | TRBV9 | CASSPRWGDYEQYF | TGTGCCAGCAGCCCCCGCTGGGGGGACTACGAGCAGTACTTC
NA | TRBJ2-2 | NA | TRBV19 | CASRGATGELFF | TGTGCCAGTAGAGGGGCCACCGGGGAGCTGTTTTTT
NA | TRBJ1-4 | TRBD1 | TRBV9 | CASSGTGSGEKLFF | TGTGCCAGCAGCGGGACAGGTAGTGGAGAAAAACTGTTTTTT
NA | TRBJ2-7 | NA | TRBV7-8 | CASSLRTTEAYEQYF | TGTGCCAGCAGCCTTAGGACGACAGAAGCCTACGAGCAGTACTTC
NA | TRBJ2-3 | TRBD1 | TRBV19 | CASIQPGQSPDTQYF | TGTGCCAGTATCCAACCGGGACAGAGTCCAGATACGCAGTATTTT
NA | TRBJ1-2 | NA | TRBV9 | CASSVEEYDYGYTF | TGTGCCAGCAGCGTGGAGGAATATGACTATGGCTACACCTTC
NA | TRBJ1-1 | TRBD1 | TRBV7-9 | CASSLGTGVGVGNTEAFF | TGTGCCAGCAGCTTAGGGACAGGGGTCGGGGTTGGGAACACTGAAGCTTTCTTT
NA | TRBJ2-5 | TRBD2 | TRBV7-2 | CASSSRLAGSQETQYF | TGTGCCAGCAGCTCCAGACTAGCGGGGAGCCAAGAGACCCAGTACTTC
NA | TRBJ2-7 | TRBD2 | TRBV29-1 | CSVELADSYEQYF | TGCAGCGTTGAACTAGCGGATAGCTACGAGCAGTACTTC
NA | TRBJ2-3 | NA | TRBV7-8 | CASRPGQGSSDTQYF | TGTGCCAGCAGACCGGGGCAGGGGTCGTCGGATACGCAGTATTTT
NA | TRBJ1-5 | NA | TRBV28 | CASSFLGSQPQHF | TGTGCCAGCAGTTTCCTGGGGAGCCAGCCCCAGCATTTT
once | TRBJ2-1 | TRBD2 | TRBV11-2 | CASSSSPRLAGAYNEQFF | TGTGCCAGCAGCTCCTCCCCAAGACTAGCGGGAGCGTATAATGAGCAGTTCTTC
NA | TRBJ2-2 | NA | TRBV9 | CASSGHDSGTPIGTGELFF | TGTGCCAGCAGCGGCCACGACTCCGGGACCCCTATTGGCACCGGGGAGCTGTTTTTT
NA | TRBJ2-2 | NA | TRBV6-4 | CASSDSAGELFF | TGTGCCAGCAGTGACTCGGCCGGGGAGCTGTTTTTT
NA | TRBJ2-7 | NA | TRBV4-3 | CASSQGGGSRTYEQYF | TGCGCCAGCAGCCAGGGGGGCGGGAGTCGAACCTACGAGCAGTACTTC
few | TRBJ1-1 | NA | TRBV7-9 | CASSLGGRGAFF | TGTGCCAGCAGCTTAGGCGGCAGGGGAGCTTTCTTT
NA | TRBJ1-5 | NA | TRBV7-3 | CASSLIVCRGQPQHF | TGTGCCAGCAGCTTAATAGTATGCCGGGGACAGCCCCAGCATTTT
NA | TRBJ2-6 | NA | TRBV7-8 | CASFTPSSGANVLTF | TGTGCCAGCTTCACCCCGTCCTCTGGGGCCAACGTCCTGACTTTC